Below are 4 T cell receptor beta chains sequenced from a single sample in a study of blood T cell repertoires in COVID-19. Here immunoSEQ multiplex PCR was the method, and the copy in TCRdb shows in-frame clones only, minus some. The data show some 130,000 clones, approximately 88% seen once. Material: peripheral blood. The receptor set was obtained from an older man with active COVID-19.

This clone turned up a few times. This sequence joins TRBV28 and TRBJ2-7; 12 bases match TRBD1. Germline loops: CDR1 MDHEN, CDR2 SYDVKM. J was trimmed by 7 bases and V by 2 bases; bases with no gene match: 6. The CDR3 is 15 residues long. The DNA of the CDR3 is TGTGCCAGCAGTTTACGGGGACAGGGGGCTGAAGAGCAGTACTTC. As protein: CASSLRGQGAEEQYF.

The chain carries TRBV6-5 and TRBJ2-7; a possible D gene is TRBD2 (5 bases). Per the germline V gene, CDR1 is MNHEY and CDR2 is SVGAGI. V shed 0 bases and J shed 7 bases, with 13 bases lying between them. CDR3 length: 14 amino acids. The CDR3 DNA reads TGTGCCAGCAGTTACTCGACTACCCTAGGGGAGCAGTACTTC. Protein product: CASSYSTTLGEQYF.

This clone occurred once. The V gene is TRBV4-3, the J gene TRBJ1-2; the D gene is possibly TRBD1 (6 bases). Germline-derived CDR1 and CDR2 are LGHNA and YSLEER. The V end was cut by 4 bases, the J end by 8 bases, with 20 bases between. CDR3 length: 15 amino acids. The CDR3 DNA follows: TGCGCCAGCAGCCCCTCTTTACAGGGATCTGTAGGCTACACCTTC. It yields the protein CASSPSLQGSVGYTF.

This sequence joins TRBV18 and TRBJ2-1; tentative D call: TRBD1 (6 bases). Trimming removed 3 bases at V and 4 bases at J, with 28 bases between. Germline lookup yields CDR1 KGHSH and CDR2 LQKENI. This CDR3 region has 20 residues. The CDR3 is CASSPLRQGLVETLYNEQFF. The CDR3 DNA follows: TGTGCCAGCTCACCGCTAAGGCAGGGGCTCGTAGAGACCCTATACAATGAGCAGTTCTTC.